This TCR beta chain was identified during a study of CD8+ T cells in alopecia areata. On the study more broadly: Treated patients were given oral tofacitinib, which was dosed at 5 to 10 mg twice daily.

Treatment indicated: oral pan-JAK inhibitor, 5-10 mg twice daily. There are 14 residues in the CDR3. Trimming at V came to 6 bases and at J to 2 bases, leaving 4 bases not matched to a gene. The germline V gene encodes CDR1 ENHRY and CDR2 SYGVKD. Extracted from the samples, RNA was reverse transcribed into cDNA to serve as the sequencing template. Clones were read by immunoSEQ multiplex PCR, and TCRdb kept only the in-frame ones, dropping some. The sample consists of more than 200,000 clones, approximately 65% of them appearing once. This TCR was recovered from a human donor with alopecia areata. The chain links TRBV10-3 to TRBJ2-7, with 10 bases fitting TRBD2. Sequenced material: CD4+ T cells sorted from blood, taken between weeks 43 and 45, from a patient treated with tofacitinib. The CDR3 DNA reads TGTGCCATCAGACCAGCGGGGGGGACCTACGAGCAGTACTTC. Protein sequence: CAIRPAGGTYEQYF.